The source of this TCR beta chain is a study of blood T cell repertoires in COVID-19. Study information: Sites in the United States, Italy and Spain provided acute and convalescent COVID-19 samples. T cells, B-cell-depleted T cells, or PBMCs supplied cDNA or gDNA.

In the source study's methods: Reference gene primer amplification in the assay estimated nucleated cell counts. Assay: immunoSEQ multiplex PCR; the TCRdb copy retains only in-frame clones and omits some. That table gives V, J and clone size, and the DNA gave D and trimming. The sample holds around 160,000 clones; roughly 90% are singletons and the top ten take roughly 2%. This receptor was taken from a young man with acute or convalescent COVID-19. The specimen was peripheral blood.

The chain's CDR3 is CASSVGGREGNTIYF. DNA for the CDR3: TGTGCCAGCAGCGTAGGGGGGCGAGAAGGAAACACCATATATTTT. This chain joins TRBV9 and TRBJ1-3; D may be TRBD1 (6 bases). The germline gives CDR1 SGDLS, CDR2 YYNGEE. This CDR3 is built from 15 residues. Between the trimmed V and J ends, which lost 0 bases and 4 bases, there was a span of 11 bases.